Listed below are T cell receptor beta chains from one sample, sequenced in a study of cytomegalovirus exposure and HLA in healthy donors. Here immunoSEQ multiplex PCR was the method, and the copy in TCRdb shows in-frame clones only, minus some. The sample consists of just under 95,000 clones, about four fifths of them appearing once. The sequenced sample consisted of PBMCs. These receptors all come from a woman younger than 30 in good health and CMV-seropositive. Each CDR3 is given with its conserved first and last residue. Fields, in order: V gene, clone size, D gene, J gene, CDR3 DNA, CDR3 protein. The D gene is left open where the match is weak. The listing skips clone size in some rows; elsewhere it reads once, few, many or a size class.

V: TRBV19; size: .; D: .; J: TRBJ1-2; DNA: TGTGCCAGTAGTACCCCCGGAGGGGAACGCTATGGCTACACCTTC; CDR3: CASSTPGGERYGYTF
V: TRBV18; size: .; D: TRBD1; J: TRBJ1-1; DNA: TGTGCCAGCCTTCCCCGGGACAGGGGGTTTAAGGACACTGAAGCTTTCTTT; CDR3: CASLPRDRGFKDTEAFF
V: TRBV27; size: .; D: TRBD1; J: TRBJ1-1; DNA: TGTGCCAGCAGTCCAGGGAAGGGACAGGGCGGAAACACTGAAGCTTTCTTT; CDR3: CASSPGKGQGGNTEAFF
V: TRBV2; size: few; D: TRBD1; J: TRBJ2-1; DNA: TGTGCCAGCAGTGAAGCGACCGGGACAGGGGTCAATGAGCAGTTCTTC; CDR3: CASSEATGTGVNEQFF
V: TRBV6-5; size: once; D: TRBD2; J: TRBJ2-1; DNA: TGTGCCAGCAAGGTTCTAGCGGCATACAATGAGCAGTTCTTC; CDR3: CASKVLAAYNEQFF
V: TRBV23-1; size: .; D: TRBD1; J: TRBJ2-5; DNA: TGCGCCAGCAGTCAATCAGGTACCGGGACAGGGAAGACCGAGACCCAGTACTTC; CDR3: CASSQSGTGTGKTETQYF
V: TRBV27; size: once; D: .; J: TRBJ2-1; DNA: TGTGCCAGCAGCCCCCGGTGGGGCACCAACTACAATGAGCAGTTCTTC; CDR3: CASSPRWGTNYNEQFF
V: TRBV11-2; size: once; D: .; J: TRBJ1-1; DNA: TGTGCCAGCAGCTTAAACCCGAGGAACACTGAAGCTTTCTTT; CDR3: CASSLNPRNTEAFF
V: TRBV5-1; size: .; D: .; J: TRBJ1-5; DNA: TGCGCCAGCAGCTTGGACGGGAATCAGCCCCAGCATTTT; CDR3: CASSLDGNQPQHF
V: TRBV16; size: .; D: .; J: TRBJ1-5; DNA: TGTGCCAGCAGCCAATACGGGGATCAGCCCCAGCATTTT; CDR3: CASSQYGDQPQHF
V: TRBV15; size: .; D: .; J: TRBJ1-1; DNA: TGTGCCACCAGCAGAGAACGGAACAGCATGAACACTGAAGCTTTCTTT; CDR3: CATSRERNSMNTEAFF
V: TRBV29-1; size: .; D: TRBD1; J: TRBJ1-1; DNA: TGCAGCGCCCAGGGACAGAGGAACACTGAAGCTTTCTTT; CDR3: CSAQGQRNTEAFF
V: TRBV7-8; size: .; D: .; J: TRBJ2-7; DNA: TGTGCCAGCAGCCTAAACCAAGGGGGTCCCTACGAGCAGTACTTC; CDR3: CASSLNQGGPYEQYF
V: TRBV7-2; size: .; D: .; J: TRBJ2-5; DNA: TGTGCCAGCAGCTTCAGAGGGCCGGGAGAGACCCAGTACTTC; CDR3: CASSFRGPGETQYF
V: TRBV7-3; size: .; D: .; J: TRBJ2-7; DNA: TGTGCCAGCAGCTTCTCAGGAGGGGTAAGCTACGAGCAGTACTTC; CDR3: CASSFSGGVSYEQYF
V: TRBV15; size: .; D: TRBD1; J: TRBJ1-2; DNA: TGTGCCACCAGCAGGGGACAGGATTATGGCTACACCTTC; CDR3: CATSRGQDYGYTF
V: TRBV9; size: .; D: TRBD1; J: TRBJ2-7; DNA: TGTGCCAGCAGCAATAGGACAGGCGTGAGTTACGAGCAGTACTTC; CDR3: CASSNRTGVSYEQYF
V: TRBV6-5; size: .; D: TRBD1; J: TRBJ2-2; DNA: TGTGCCACCACGGACAGGGGAATCACCGGGGAGCTGTTTTTT; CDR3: CATTDRGITGELFF
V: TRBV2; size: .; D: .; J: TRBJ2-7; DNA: TGTGCCAGCAGTGAAGCGCTTCGGGGCTACGAGCAGTACTTC; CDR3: CASSEALRGYEQYF
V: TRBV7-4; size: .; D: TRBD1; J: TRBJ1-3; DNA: TGTGCCAGCAGCTTAGGGGGGACAGGGGAGACCCGCTCTGGAAACACCATATATTTT; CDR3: CASSLGGTGETRSGNTIYF
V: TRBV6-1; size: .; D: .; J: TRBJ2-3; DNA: TGTGCCAGCAGTGACTACTATTCTCAGATGACAGATACGCAGTATTTT; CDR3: CASSDYYSQMTDTQYF
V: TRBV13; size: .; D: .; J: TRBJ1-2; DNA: TGTGCCAGCAGCCCTCAGGGGTCCTATGGCTACACCTTC; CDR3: CASSPQGSYGYTF
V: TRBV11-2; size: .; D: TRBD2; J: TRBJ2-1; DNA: TGTGCCAGCAGCTTAGCCGGTCTAAGCGGGGGCTCCTACAATGAGCAGTTCTTC; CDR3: CASSLAGLSGGSYNEQFF
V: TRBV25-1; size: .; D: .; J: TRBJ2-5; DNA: TGTGCCAGCAGTGGCAGGGGTGGGGTAGGGGAGACCCAGTACTTC; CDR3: CASSGRGGVGETQYF
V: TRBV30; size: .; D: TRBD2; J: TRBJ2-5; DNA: TGTGCCTGGAGCGGGACTAGCGCGGAGACCCAGTACTTC; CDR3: CAWSGTSAETQYF